The 21 T cell receptor beta chains listed next were all sequenced from one sample in a study of cytomegalovirus exposure and HLA in healthy donors. The PCR used 60 Vbeta and 13 Jbeta primers. Generated by immunoSEQ multiplex PCR, the TCRdb table keeps only in-frame clones and is missing some. The sample holds 90,000 to 120,000 clones; about 72% are singletons and the top ten take 2% to 3%. Sequenced sample: PBMCs. The receptors stem from a man between 18 and 29 years old in good health and CMV-seronegative.

The rearrangement links TRBV14 to TRBJ2-1, with D perhaps TRBD2 (5 bases). The V end was cut by 5 bases, the J end by 9 bases, with 11 bases between. Germline V gene lookup returns CDR1 SGHDN and CDR2 FVKESK. This CDR3 spans 12 amino acids. The CDR3 is CASSYTSGEQFF. The CDR3 nucleotides read TGTGCCAGCAGCTACACTAGTGGTGAGCAGTTCTTC.

This clone was recorded at least ten times. CDR3 coding DNA: TGTGCCAGCAGTGGCGAAAAATCCTACGAGCAGTACTTC. Its protein is CASSGEKSYEQYF. The chain carries TRBV6-4 and TRBJ2-7; D gene ambiguous. The CDR3 spans 13 residues. The germline gives CDR1 MRHNA, CDR2 SNTAGT. The germline V and J ends were trimmed by 4 bases and 1 base, with 8 bases remaining between them.

This clone occurred once. CDR3 residues: CASMGGRSSYNEQFF. CDR3 coding DNA: TGTGCCAGCATGGGGGGAAGGAGCTCCTACAATGAGCAGTTCTTC. The chain is built from TRBV6-1 and TRBJ2-1, with TRBD2 as a possible D gene (6 bases). There are 15 residues in the CDR3. Trimming removed 7 bases from V and 0 bases from J, with 13 bases in between. The germline V gene has CDR1 MNHNS and CDR2 SASEGT.

The chain employs TRBV5-4 and TRBJ2-7, with D tentatively TRBD1 (6 bases). This CDR3 comprises 16 residues. Looked up from germline, CDR1 is SGHNT and CDR2 is YYREEE (reference sequence). Trimming took 4 bases from V and 4 from J, leaving 21 bases between them. The CDR3 coding sequence is TGTGCCAGCAGCCCAAGGAAAACAGGGTTACTGTACGAGCAGTACTTC. It translates to CASSPRKTGLLYEQYF.

V gene TRBV4-1 combines with J gene TRBJ2-3, with 7 bases fitting TRBD1. V lost 3 bases to trimming and J lost 5 bases; unmatched junction nucleotides: 2. Germline V gene sequence: CDR1 MGHRA, CDR2 YSYEKL. This CDR3 comprises 13 residues. The CDR3 coding sequence is TGCGCCAGCAGCCACCCAGGGGGAGATACGCAGTATTTT. Protein product: CASSHPGGDTQYF.

This clone was seen a handful of times. The V gene is TRBV11-3, the J gene TRBJ1-5, with a possible D match to TRBD1 (6 bases). The germline gives CDR1 SGHNT, CDR2 YENEEA. The V gene lost 1 base and the J gene lost 4 bases, with 23 bases spanning the gap. The CDR3 length is 19 residues. The CDR3 loop is CASSLVPEIPRTGNQPQHF. CDR3 DNA: TGTGCCAGCAGCTTAGTCCCGGAGATCCCAAGAACAGGGAATCAGCCCCAGCATTTT.

The V call is TRBV19, the J call TRBJ2-7; 10 bases agree with TRBD1. CDR1 is LNHDA, CDR2 SQIVND, per germline (reference sequence). V was pared by 10 bases and J by 2 bases, with 8 bases of the junction left unmatched. The CDR3 spans 14 residues. The CDR3, as DNA: TGTGCCACACAGACCGGGACAGGGGCCTACGAGCAGTACTTC. Its translation is CATQTGTGAYEQYF.

The chain is built from TRBV28 and TRBJ2-6; D is uncertain. The CDR3 has 14 residues. V lost 2 bases and J lost 0, with 2 bases in between. CDR1 and CDR2 (germline): MDHEN, SYDVKM. DNA of the CDR3: TGTGCCAGCAGTTTACACTCTGGGGCCAACGTCCTGACTTTC. Amino acid sequence: CASSLHSGANVLTF.

This sequence joins TRBV6-6 and TRBJ2-2; no firm D call. V was shortened by 6 bases and J by 6 bases, with 8 bases between the two germline ends. The CDR3 is 12 amino acids. Per the germline V gene, CDR1 is MNHNY and CDR2 is SVGAGI (reference sequence). The CDR3 spells CASSDNPGELFF. The CDR3 DNA sequence: TGTGCCAGCAGCGACAACCCCGGGGAGCTGTTTTTT.

V is TRBV10-3 and J is TRBJ1-1, with 7 bases aligning to TRBD1. This CDR3 has 15 residues. Germline trimming cut 4 bases from V and 5 bases from J; bases unmatched to any gene: 10. In germline, CDR1 is ENHRY, CDR2 SYGVKD. Here the CDR3 DNA reads TGTGCCATCAGTGGAAGCGACAGGGTGGGGACTGAAGCTTTCTTT. This codes for CAISGSDRVGTEAFF.

The chain recombines TRBV7-6 with TRBJ1-5; D perhaps matches TRBD1 (5 bases). Germline-derived CDR1 and CDR2 are SGHVS and FNYEAQ. V lost 1 base and J lost 3, with 10 bases in between. CDR3 length: 15 amino acids. The CDR3 loop is CASSLGGGFNQPQHF. CDR3 DNA: TGTGCCAGCAGCTTAGGGGGCGGTTTCAATCAGCCCCAGCATTTT. Full variable domain (remainder filled in from reference TRBV7-6 and TRBJ1-5): GAGVSQSPRYKVTKRGQDVALRCDPISGHVSLYWYRQALGQGPEFLTYFNYEAQQDKSGLPNDRFSAERPEGSISTLTIQRTEQRDSAMYRCASSLGGGFNQPQHFGDGTRLSIL.

This clone showed up just a few times. This chain's CDR3 is CASSPRGGGHSNQPQHF. The CDR3 DNA follows: TGTGCCAGTAGCCCTAGAGGGGGCGGTCATAGCAATCAGCCCCAGCATTTT. The V call is TRBV19, the J call TRBJ1-5; TRBD1 aligns across 7 bases. The CDR3 has 17 residues. CDR1 and CDR2 from the germline V gene are LNHDA and SQIVND (reference sequence). With 6 bases clipped from V and 0 bases from J, the junction kept 11 bases outside the gene matches.

By share of the sample, this clone is medium-sized. This chain's CDR3 is CASGTGAFYGYTF. CDR3 coding DNA: TGTGCCAGCGGGACAGGAGCTTTCTATGGCTACACCTTC. The rearrangement links TRBV19 to TRBJ1-2; 8 positions agree with TRBD1. The CDR3 extends over 13 amino acids. Trimming removed 9 bases from V and 4 bases from J; junction bases left unmatched: 7. CDR1 is LNHDA and CDR2 is SQIVND in the germline V gene (reference sequence).

This clone was seen a few times. This chain's CDR3 is CASSDGTSFSTDTQYF. DNA of the CDR3: TGTGCCAGCAGTGACGGGACTAGTTTTAGCACAGATACGCAGTATTTT. The chain couples TRBV6-1 to TRBJ2-3, with 8 nucleotides matching TRBD2. The germline CDR1 and CDR2 sequences are MNHNS and SASEGT. This CDR3 is 16 amino acids long. The trim removed 3 bases at V and 0 bases at J, leaving 5 bases unmatched.

The chain couples TRBV7-2 to TRBJ2-1; tentatively, D is TRBD1 (6 bases). The CDR3 contains 14 residues. V shed 5 bases and J shed 8 bases, with 16 bases lying between them. Germline assignment: CDR1 SGHTA and CDR2 FQGNSA. The CDR3 loop is CASSPIRGWDEQFF. CDR3 coding DNA: TGTGCCAGCAGCCCGATCAGGGGTTGGGATGAGCAGTTCTTC.

The CDR3 region is CASSLGGRAYEQYF. The CDR3 DNA is TGTGCCAGCAGCTTAGGTGGCAGGGCCTACGAGCAGTACTTC. The chain employs TRBV7-2 and TRBJ2-7, with D possibly being TRBD1 (5 bases). The CDR3 is 14 amino acids. Trimming took 1 base from V and 2 from J, leaving 9 bases between them. Germline lookup yields CDR1 SGHTA and CDR2 FQGNSA.

The rearrangement uses TRBV4-1 and TRBJ1-5, with D uncertain. CDR1 MGHRA and CDR2 YSYEKL come from the germline V gene. Trimming cost V 1 base and J 7 bases, with 14 bases left between them. The CDR3 is made up of 15 amino acids. The CDR3 nucleotides are TGCGCCAGCAGCCAAGGTCTAGCGTCCCAACAGCCCCAGCATTTT. As protein: CASSQGLASQQPQHF.

The J gene is TRBJ1-2, the V gene TRBV27, with D unclear. V dropped 7 bases and J dropped 5 bases, with 23 bases sitting between them. The CDR3 covers 16 residues. Germline values: CDR1 MNHEY, CDR2 SMNVEV (reference sequence). The CDR3 is CASTSLSGRLNYGYTF. CDR3 coding DNA: TGTGCCAGCACCAGTTTATCCGGCAGGCTGAATTATGGCTACACCTTC.

The table lists this clone with a count of one. The chain is built from TRBV5-4 and TRBJ1-2, with unresolved D. The length of the CDR3 is 13 residues. The germline V and J ends were trimmed by 4 bases and 0 bases, with 7 bases remaining between them. Germline values: CDR1 SGHNT, CDR2 YYREEE (reference sequence). Here the CDR3 reads CASSAVTNYGYTF. DNA for the CDR3: TGTGCCAGCAGCGCGGTTACTAACTATGGCTACACCTTC.

The V call is TRBV7-9, the J call TRBJ2-7, with a tentative D call TRBD1 (5 bases). CDR1 and CDR2 from the germline V gene are SEHNR and FQNEAQ (reference sequence). CDR3 length: 14 residues. V was pared by 7 bases and J by 1 base, with 14 bases between. The CDR3 sequence is CASIDQGRSYEQYF. In DNA form, the CDR3 reads TGTGCCAGCATCGACCAGGGCAGATCCTACGAGCAGTACTTC.

The chain is built from TRBV4-3 and TRBJ1-1, with D hard to call. The CDR3 consists of 15 residues. Germline V gene sequence: CDR1 LGHNA, CDR2 YSLEER. V was cut by 1 base and J by 4 bases, with 13 bases left in between. The CDR3 protein is CASSQVTRGGTEAFF. Written as DNA, the CDR3 is TGCGCCAGCAGCCAAGTAACTCGCGGCGGCACTGAAGCTTTCTTT.